Shown below are 10 T cell receptor beta chains from a single sample sequenced in a study of blood T cell repertoires in COVID-19. Data came from immunoSEQ multiplex PCR; TCRdb stores just in-frame clones and leaves some out. The data show over 110,000 clones, with around 80% seen just once and roughly 3.4% held by the top ten. The sample was peripheral blood. These TCRs come from a man aged 60 to 69 with acute or convalescent COVID-19.

The V and J genes are TRBV27 and TRBJ2-5; perhaps TRBD2 as D (6 bases). The CDR3 length is 16 residues. Germline values: CDR1 MNHEY, CDR2 SMNVEV (reference sequence). V lost 6 bases and J 4 bases, leaving 21 bases between the germline ends. The CDR3 protein is CASSASVGLGGETQYF. Here the CDR3 DNA reads TGTGCCAGCAGCGCCTCCGTGGGACTCGGGGGAGAGACCCAGTACTTC.

This chain connects TRBV28 to TRBJ2-7; TRBD1 matches 7 bases. Trimming cost V 6 bases and J 3 bases; bases outside gene matches: 5. Germline lookup yields CDR1 MDHEN and CDR2 SYDVKM. The CDR3 extends over 13 amino acids. Written as DNA, the CDR3 is TGTGCCAGCAGCGAGGGACAGCTCTACGAGCAGTACTTC. This codes for CASSEGQLYEQYF.

Many counts were recorded for this clone. This chain links TRBV14 with TRBJ2-4; the D gene is possibly TRBD1 (6 bases). V was shortened by 1 base and J by 5 bases, with 15 bases between the two germline ends. Germline V gives CDR1 SGHDN, CDR2 FVKESK. The CDR3 covers 16 residues. The CDR3 region has the DNA TGTGCCAGCAGCCAAGTCGGGTCGGCAGGGGAAAACATTCAGTACTTC. Amino acids: CASSQVGSAGENIQYF.

The table lists this clone with a count of one. V is TRBV4-2 and J is TRBJ2-7; 8 bases fit TRBD1. Germline V CDR1 and CDR2: LGHNA, YNFKEQ. J gave up 2 bases and V 0 bases, and 9 bases lay outside the gene matches. This CDR3 contains 17 residues. DNA for the CDR3: TGTGCCAGCAGCCAAGACATAAGGACAGGGAACCCCTACGAGCAGTACTTC. Translating gives CASSQDIRTGNPYEQYF.

The chain employs TRBV10-1 and TRBJ1-2; 8 bases agree with TRBD1. CDR3 length equals 15 residues. J was trimmed by 7 bases and V by 0 bases; bases with no gene match: 7. Germline CDR1 and CDR2: WNHNN and SYGVQD (reference sequence). The CDR3 loop is CASSESQTGEFGYTF. CDR3 coding DNA: TGCGCCAGCAGTGAGTCTCAGACAGGGGAGTTTGGCTACACCTTC.

This clone was recorded only once. The rearrangement joins TRBV11-2 to TRBJ2-7; D might be TRBD1 (6 bases). The CDR3 consists of 15 residues. Trimming stripped 7 bases from V and 0 bases from J, with 16 bases between. Germline assignment: CDR1 SGHAT and CDR2 FQNNGV. Written as DNA, the CDR3 is TGTGCCAGCAACCCCCAAGGGGGTTCCTCCTACGAGCAGTACTTC. Translation: CASNPQGGSSYEQYF.

This clone turned up a few times. The chain links TRBV5-1 to TRBJ2-2, with 12 bases fitting TRBD1. Germline V lookup: CDR1 SGHRS, CDR2 YFSETQ. Losses at the gene ends were 0 bases for V and 6 bases for J; bases not matched to a gene: 6. The CDR3 is 17 residues long. The CDR3 spells CASSLEGQGAVSGELFF. The CDR3 nucleotides read TGCGCCAGCAGCTTGGAGGGACAGGGGGCAGTTTCCGGGGAGCTGTTTTTT.

This sequence joins TRBV29-1 and TRBJ1-5; D unresolved. This CDR3 has 13 residues. V shed 6 bases and J shed 3 bases, with 12 bases lying between them. Germline V CDR1 and CDR2: SQVTM, ANQGSEA. In DNA form, the CDR3 reads TGCAGCGTGGGCCAGGTAGACAATCAGCCCCAGCATTTT. This encodes CSVGQVDNQPQHF.

This clone was observed once. The chain uses TRBV29-1 and TRBJ2-7; no firm D call. The CDR3 runs 11 residues. Germline lookup yields CDR1 SQVTM and CDR2 ANQGSEA. V shed 6 bases and J shed 3 bases, with 9 bases lying between them. CDR3 coding DNA: TGCAGCGTGGCAGGTAGCTACGAGCAGTACTTC. It codes for CSVAGSYEQYF.

This clone was found once. The rearrangement uses TRBV18 and TRBJ1-2; TRBD1 matches at 7 bases. Looked up from germline, CDR1 is KGHSH and CDR2 is LQKENI. Losses at the gene ends were 4 bases for V and 2 bases for J; bases not matched to a gene: 13. This CDR3 contains 17 residues. The CDR3 sequence: CASSLRTYQTGNYGYTF. CDR3 nucleotide sequence: TGTGCCAGCTCACTACGTACCTATCAGACAGGGAACTATGGCTACACCTTC.